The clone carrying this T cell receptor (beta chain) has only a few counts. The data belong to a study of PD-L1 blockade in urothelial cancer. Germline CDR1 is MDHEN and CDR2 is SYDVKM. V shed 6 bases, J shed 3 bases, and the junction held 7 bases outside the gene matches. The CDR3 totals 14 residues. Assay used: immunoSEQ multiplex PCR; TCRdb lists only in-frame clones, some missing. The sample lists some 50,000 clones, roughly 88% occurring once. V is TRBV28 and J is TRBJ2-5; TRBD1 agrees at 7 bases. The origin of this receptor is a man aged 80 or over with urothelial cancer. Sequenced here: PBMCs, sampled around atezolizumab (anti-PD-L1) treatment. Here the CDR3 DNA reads TGTGCCAGCAGCCGCGAAGGGGGCGAAGAGACCCAGTACTTC. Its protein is CASSREGGEETQYF.